This T cell receptor (beta chain) emerged from a study of shared clonotypes between healthy human individuals. Deletions cut 3 bases from V and 3 bases from J, with 10 bases between. CDR3 length: 14 residues. The germline V gene encodes CDR1 MNHEY and CDR2 SMNVEV (reference sequence). The data were produced by immunoSEQ multiplex PCR, yet TCRdb's version contains in-frame clones alone and is incomplete. The sample holds around 2.1 million clones; 90% to 96% are singletons and the top ten take approximately 0.13%. The sequencing input was naive CD4+ T cells sorted from blood. Described subset: CD45RA+ positively selected. The J gene is TRBJ2-3, the V gene TRBV27; no clear D gene. This receptor was identified in a young man in good health. The CDR3 DNA reads as TGTGCCAGCAGTTTTCGATCACCGACAGATACGCAGTATTTT. Amino acid sequence: CASSFRSPTDTQYF.